Reported below is one T cell receptor beta chain. Its matching antigen is unknown. From 450 to 600 ng total RNA, TCR beta cDNA was generated with a primer in the constant region. Three-round nested multiplex PCR performed with slightly modified ARM-PCR produced the TCR beta libraries. The two initial PCR rounds, nine to eleven cycles each, used TRBV1-TRBV30 forward and C-beta reverse primers. One entry per CDR3 protein results from TCRdb running MiXCR on the multiplex PCR reads. The sample carries 300,000 to 400,000 distinct CDR3 sequences, about 60% recorded once. This record comes from a study of tumor-infiltrating lymphocytes in primary liver carcinoma. The wider study: Patients of both sexes were 30 to 69 years old. General study results and limits: Tumor-adjacent and tumor-blood pairs overlapped less than tumor region pairs did.

Germline CDR1 reads MDHEN; CDR2 reads SYDVKM. V was trimmed by 5 bases and J by 3 bases, leaving 4 bases between them. This CDR3 is 12 amino acids long. Germline DNA was also extracted, with blood RNA taken from unsorted whole blood. Patients showed chronic HBV infection and an absence of prior treatment. About 4 milliliters of peripheral blood were drawn preoperatively. This chain links TRBV28 with TRBJ1-4; D remains unclear. The sequence came from a man in his forties or fifties with primary liver carcinoma and hepatitis B virus infection. The specimen was peripheral blood. The CDR3: CASSEANEKLFF. The CDR3 DNA is TGTGCCAGCAGTGAGGCTAATGAAAAACTGTTTTTT.